These T cell receptor beta chains were read from a single sample in a study of regulatory T cells in long-lasting Graves disease. One entry per CDR3 protein, called by TCRdb with MiXCR from the multiplex PCR reads. This sample has hundreds of thousands of distinct CDR3 sequences, with less than 20% found just once. These data also formed part of another study, on T cells in Graves' hyperthyroidism and ophthalmopathy.

The starting material was peripheral blood mononuclear cells (PBMCs), obtained at new diagnosis, from a patient treated with antithyroid drugs. These receptors were collected from a woman aged 25-40 years with Graves disease. CDR3s include the opening cysteine and the closing phenylalanine or tryptophan. The D gene is left open where the match is weak. A clone size is listed for some rows: how often the clone was seen (once, few, many), or a class if it is expanded.

>TRBJ1-2|TRBD1|NA|TRBV5-4
CASSDDRAGGYTF
TGTGCCAGCAGTGACGACAGGGCGGGTGGCTACACCTTC
>TRBJ1-2|NA|many|TRBV28
CASSNTYGYTF
TGTGCCAGCAGTAACACCTATGGCTACACCTTC
>TRBJ1-5|NA|many|TRBV7-2
CASRDGQWGQPQHF
TGTGCCAGCAGAGACGGACAGTGGGGTCAGCCCCAGCATTTT
>TRBJ2-7|NA|many|TRBV7-9
CASSSATGTHEQYF
TGTGCCAGCAGCTCAGCGACAGGAACCCACGAGCAGTACTTC
>TRBJ1-2|TRBD1|many|TRBV9
CASSFSTGAGDGYTF
TGTGCCAGCAGCTTTTCCACAGGGGCGGGAGATGGCTACACCTTC
>TRBJ2-3|TRBD1|NA|TRBV19
CAGTRGQSAADTQYF
TGTGCCGGTACCAGGGGGCAATCGGCTGCAGATACGCAGTATTTT
>TRBJ2-5|NA|many|TRBV27
CASSLSNGQETQYF
TGTGCCAGCAGTTTATCGAACGGGCAAGAGACCCAGTACTTC
>TRBJ1-4|NA|NA|TRBV2
CASNPRETNEKLFF
TGTGCCAGCAACCCCAGGGAAACTAATGAAAAACTGTTTTTT
>TRBJ1-2|NA|many|TRBV28
CASILDGTSGGYTF
TGTGCCAGCATTCTCGACGGGACTTCGGGCGGCTACACCTTC
>TRBJ2-7|TRBD1|NA|TRBV30
CAWSRYGTGGATYEQYF
TGTGCCTGGAGTCGGTACGGGACAGGGGGCGCAACCTACGAGCAGTACTTC
>TRBJ2-1|TRBD1|many|TRBV2
CASRSVTGVHEQFF
TGTGCCAGCAGGTCTGTGACAGGGGTGCATGAGCAGTTCTTC
>TRBJ1-6|NA|NA|TRBV5-1
CASSPGLRGKGDSPLHF
TGCGCCAGCAGCCCCGGACTACGGGGGAAAGGGGATTCACCCCTCCACTTT
>TRBJ1-4|TRBD1|NA|TRBV5-1
CASSPGTGGHEKLFF
TGCGCCAGCAGTCCCGGGACAGGGGGTCATGAAAAACTGTTTTTT
>TRBJ1-1|NA|NA|TRBV18
CASSRADTQAFF
TGTGCCAGCTCCCGGGCCGACACCCAGGCTTTCTTT
>TRBJ2-2|NA|NA|TRBV19
CASSQGAGELFF
TGTGCCAGTAGTCAGGGTGCCGGGGAGCTGTTTTTT
>TRBJ2-5|TRBD2|NA|TRBV3-1
CASSTRGTSGIETQYF
TGTGCCAGCAGCACACGGGGGACTAGCGGGATAGAGACCCAGTACTTC
>TRBJ2-3|NA|NA|TRBV19
CASSIWRDTQYF
TGTGCCAGTAGTATTTGGAGGGATACGCAGTATTTT
>TRBJ2-1|TRBD1|NA|TRBV24-1
CATSEGGRQQFF
TGTGCCACCAGTGAAGGGGGCCGCCAGCAGTTCTTC
>TRBJ2-7|NA|NA|TRBV29-1
CSVERGYEQYF
TGCAGCGTTGAACGTGGCTACGAGCAGTACTTC
>TRBJ2-1|NA|few|TRBV6-5
CASSYSTLNEQFF
TGTGCCAGCAGTTACTCGACCCTGAATGAGCAGTTCTTC
>TRBJ2-3|TRBD2|NA|TRBV9
CASSPRLAETDTQYF
TGTGCCAGCAGCCCGAGACTAGCTGAGACAGATACGCAGTATTTT
>TRBJ1-5|NA|many|TRBV2
CASSVVSPSDNQPQHF
TGTGCCAGCAGTGTCGTGTCGCCGTCGGACAATCAGCCCCAGCATTTT
>TRBJ1-5|NA|NA|TRBV3-1
CASSRGDVRPQHF
TGTGCCAGCAGCCGAGGGGACGTCCGGCCCCAGCATTTT
>TRBJ2-7|NA|many|TRBV20-1
CSAGVLVLYEQYF
TGCAGTGCTGGGGTTCTAGTCCTCTACGAGCAGTACTTC
>TRBJ1-4|NA|many|TRBV6-2/TRBV6-3
CASSSPDGNEKLFF
TGTGCCAGCAGTTCCCCGGACGGGAATGAAAAACTGTTTTTT
>TRBJ1-1|TRBD1|NA|TRBV12-3/TRBV12-4
CASSPQGMSTEAFF
TGTGCCAGCAGCCCACAGGGGATGAGCACTGAAGCTTTCTTT
>TRBJ2-2|TRBD2|few|TRBV27
CASSSYDGGSANTGELFF
TGTGCCAGCAGTTCGTACGACGGGGGGAGCGCGAACACCGGGGAGCTGTTTTTT
>TRBJ2-7|TRBD2|many|TRBV12-3/TRBV12-4
CASNAGGYEQYF
TGTGCCAGCAACGCGGGGGGTTACGAGCAGTACTTC
>TRBJ2-2|TRBD1|many|TRBV30
CAWKPGQNFGELFF
TGTGCCTGGAAACCGGGACAGAACTTCGGGGAGCTGTTTTTT
>TRBJ2-2|TRBD1|NA|TRBV6-1
CASTRGTNTGELFF
TGTGCCAGCACCAGGGGGACGAACACCGGGGAGCTGTTTTTT
>TRBJ1-1|NA|NA|TRBV12-3/TRBV12-4
CASSFSGPTEAFF
TGTGCCAGCAGTTTTAGCGGGCCCACTGAAGCTTTCTTT